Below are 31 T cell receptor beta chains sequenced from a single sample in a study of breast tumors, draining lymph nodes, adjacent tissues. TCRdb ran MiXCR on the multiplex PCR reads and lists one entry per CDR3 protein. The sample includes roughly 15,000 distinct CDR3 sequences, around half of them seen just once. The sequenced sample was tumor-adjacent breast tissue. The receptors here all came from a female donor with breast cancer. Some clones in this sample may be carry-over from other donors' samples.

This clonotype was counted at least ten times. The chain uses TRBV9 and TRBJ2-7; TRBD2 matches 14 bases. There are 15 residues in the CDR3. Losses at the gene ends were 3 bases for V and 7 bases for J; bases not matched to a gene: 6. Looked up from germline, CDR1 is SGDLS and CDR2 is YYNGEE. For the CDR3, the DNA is TGTGCCAGCAGCGGTGGGACTAGCGGGAGTGGGGAGCAGTACTTC. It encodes CASSGGTSGSGEQYF.

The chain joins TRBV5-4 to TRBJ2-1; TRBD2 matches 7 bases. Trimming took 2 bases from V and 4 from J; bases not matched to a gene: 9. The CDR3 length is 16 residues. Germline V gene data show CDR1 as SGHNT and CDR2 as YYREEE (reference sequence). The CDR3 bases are TGTGCCAGCAGCTTACCCGGCCCTAGCGGTTACAATGAGCAGTTCTTC. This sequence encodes CASSLPGPSGYNEQFF.

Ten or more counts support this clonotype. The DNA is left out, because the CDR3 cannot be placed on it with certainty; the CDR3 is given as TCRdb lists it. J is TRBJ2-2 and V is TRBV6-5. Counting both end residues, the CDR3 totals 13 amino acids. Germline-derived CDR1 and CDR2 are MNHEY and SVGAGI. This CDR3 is CASSTSAGGELFF.

CDR3 nucleotides: TGCAGTGCTAGAGATACAATTAATCAGCCCCAGCATTTT. Translated: CSARDTINQPQHF. The chain recombines TRBV20-1 with TRBJ1-5; D not certain. Germline-derived CDR1 and CDR2 are DFQATT and SNEGSKA (reference sequence). The CDR3 is made up of 13 amino acids. V shed 0 bases and J shed 4 bases, with 7 bases lying between them.

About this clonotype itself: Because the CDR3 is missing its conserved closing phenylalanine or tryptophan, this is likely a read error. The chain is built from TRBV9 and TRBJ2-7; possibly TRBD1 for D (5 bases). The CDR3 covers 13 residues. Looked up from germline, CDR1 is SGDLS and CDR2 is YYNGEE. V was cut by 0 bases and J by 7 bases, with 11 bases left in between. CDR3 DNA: TGTGCCAGCAGCGTAGCTGGGGCGCGTGAGCAGTACTCT. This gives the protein CASSVAGAREQYS.

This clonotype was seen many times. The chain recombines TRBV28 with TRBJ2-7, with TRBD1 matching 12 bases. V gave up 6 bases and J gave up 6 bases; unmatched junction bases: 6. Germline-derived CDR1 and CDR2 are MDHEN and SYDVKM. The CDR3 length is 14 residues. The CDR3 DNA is TGTGCCAGCAGCCTCGGGACAGGGGGCGGCGAGCAGTACTTC. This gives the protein CASSLGTGGGEQYF. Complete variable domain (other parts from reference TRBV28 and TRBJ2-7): DVKVTQSSRYLVKRTGEKVFLECVQDMDHENMFWYRQDPGLGLRLIYFSYDVKMKEKGDIPEGYSVSREKKERFSLILESASTNQTSMYLCASSLGTGGGEQYFGPGTRLTVT.

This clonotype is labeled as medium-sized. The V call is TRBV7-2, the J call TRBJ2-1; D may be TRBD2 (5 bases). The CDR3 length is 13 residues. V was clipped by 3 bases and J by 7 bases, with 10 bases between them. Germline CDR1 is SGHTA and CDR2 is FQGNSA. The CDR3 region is CASSLERQNEQFF. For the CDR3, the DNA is TGTGCCAGCAGCTTGGAGCGGCAAAATGAGCAGTTCTTC.

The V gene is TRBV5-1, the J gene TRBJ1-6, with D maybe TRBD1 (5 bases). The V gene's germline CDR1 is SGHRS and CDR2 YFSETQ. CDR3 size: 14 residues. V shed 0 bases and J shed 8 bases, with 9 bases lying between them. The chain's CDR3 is CASSLGGVDSPLHF. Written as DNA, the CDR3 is TGCGCCAGCAGCTTGGGGGGGGTGGATTCACCCCTCCACTTT. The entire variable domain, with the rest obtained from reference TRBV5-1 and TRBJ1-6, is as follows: KAGVTQTPRYLIKTRGQQVTLSCSPISGHRSVSWYQQTPGQGLQFLFEYFSETQRNKGNFPGRFSGRQFSNSRSEMNVSTLELGDSALYLCASSLGGVDSPLHFGNGTRLTVT.

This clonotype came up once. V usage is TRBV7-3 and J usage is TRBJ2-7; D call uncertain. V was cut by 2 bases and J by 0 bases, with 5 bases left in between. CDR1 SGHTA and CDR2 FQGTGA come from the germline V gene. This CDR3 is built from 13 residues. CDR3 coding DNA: TGTGCCAGCAGCTTAGCGCTCTCCTACGAGCAGTACTTC. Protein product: CASSLALSYEQYF.

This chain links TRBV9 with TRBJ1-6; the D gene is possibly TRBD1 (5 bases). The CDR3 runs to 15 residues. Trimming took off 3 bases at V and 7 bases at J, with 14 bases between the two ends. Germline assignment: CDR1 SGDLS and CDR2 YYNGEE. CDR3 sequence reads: CASSGGTSGNSPLHF. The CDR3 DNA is TGTGCCAGCAGCGGTGGGACTAGCGGAAATTCACCCCTCCACTTT.

CDR3 DNA: TGTGCCAGCAGCTTGCGGCGGGAGGGCTCCTACGAGCAGTACTTC. Residues: CASSLRREGSYEQYF. This chain connects TRBV5-6 to TRBJ2-7; 9 bases fit TRBD2. This CDR3 region has 15 residues. Germline lookup yields CDR1 SGHDT and CDR2 YYEEEE. V trimming: 1 base; J trimming: 0 bases; junction bases outside the gene matches: 2.

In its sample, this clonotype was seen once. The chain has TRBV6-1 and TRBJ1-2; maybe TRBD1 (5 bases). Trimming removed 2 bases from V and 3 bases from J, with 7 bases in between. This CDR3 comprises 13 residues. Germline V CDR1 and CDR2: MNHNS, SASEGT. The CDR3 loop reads CASSELQDYGYTF. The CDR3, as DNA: TGTGCCAGCAGTGAACTACAGGACTATGGCTACACCTTC.

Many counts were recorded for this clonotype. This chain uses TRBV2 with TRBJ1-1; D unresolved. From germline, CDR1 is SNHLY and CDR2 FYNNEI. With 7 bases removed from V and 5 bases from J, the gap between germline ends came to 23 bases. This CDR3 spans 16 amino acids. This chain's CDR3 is CASTDMDRALGTEAFF. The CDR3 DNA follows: TGTGCCAGCACTGATATGGACCGGGCCCTTGGAACTGAAGCTTTCTTT.

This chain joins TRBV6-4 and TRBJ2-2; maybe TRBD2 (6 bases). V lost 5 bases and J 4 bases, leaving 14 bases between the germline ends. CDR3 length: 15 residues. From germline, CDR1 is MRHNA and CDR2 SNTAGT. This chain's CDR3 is CASSPEEGTTGELFF. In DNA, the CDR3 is TGTGCCAGCAGTCCCGAGGAGGGCACCACCGGGGAGCTGTTTTTT.

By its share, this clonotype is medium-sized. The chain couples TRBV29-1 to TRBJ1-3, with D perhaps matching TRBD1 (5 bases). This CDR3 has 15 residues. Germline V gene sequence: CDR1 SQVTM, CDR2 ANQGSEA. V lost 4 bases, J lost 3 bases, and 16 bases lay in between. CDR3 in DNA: TGCAGCGTTGCACCCTACCAGGGAAGTGGAAACACCATATATTTT. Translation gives CSVAPYQGSGNTIYF.

Written as DNA, the CDR3 is TGTGCCACCAGTGGAGGCCTAGCGGCCTACAATGAGCAGTTCTTC. Its translation: CATSGGLAAYNEQFF. The chain employs TRBV24-1 and TRBJ2-1; the match to TRBD2 covers 7 bases. This CDR3 is built from 15 residues. Germline V lookup: CDR1 KGHDR, CDR2 SFDVKD. The V gene end was trimmed by 5 bases and the J gene end by 2 bases; junction bases not matched to a gene: 5.

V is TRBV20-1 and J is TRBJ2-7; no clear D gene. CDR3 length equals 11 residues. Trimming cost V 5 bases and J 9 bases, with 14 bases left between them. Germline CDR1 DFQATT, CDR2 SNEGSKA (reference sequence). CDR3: CSARRPPAQYF. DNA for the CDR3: TGCAGTGCTCGACGACCGCCCGCGCAGTACTTC.

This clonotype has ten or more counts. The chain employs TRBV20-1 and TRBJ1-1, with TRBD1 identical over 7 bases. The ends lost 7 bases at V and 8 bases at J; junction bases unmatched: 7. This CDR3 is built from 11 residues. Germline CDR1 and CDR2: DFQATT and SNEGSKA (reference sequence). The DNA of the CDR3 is TGCAGTGGAGAGACAGGGACCGAAGCTTTCTTT. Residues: CSGETGTEAFF.

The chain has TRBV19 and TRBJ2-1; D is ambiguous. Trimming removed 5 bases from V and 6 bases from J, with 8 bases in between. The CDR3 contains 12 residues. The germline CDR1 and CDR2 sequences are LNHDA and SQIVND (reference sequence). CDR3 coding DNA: TGTGCCAGTAGTGACACCTTCAATGAGCAGTTCTTC. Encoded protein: CASSDTFNEQFF.

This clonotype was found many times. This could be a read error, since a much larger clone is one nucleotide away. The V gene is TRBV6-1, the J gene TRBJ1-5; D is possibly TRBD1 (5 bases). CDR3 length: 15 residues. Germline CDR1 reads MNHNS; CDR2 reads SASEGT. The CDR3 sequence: CASSQALAGYQPQHF. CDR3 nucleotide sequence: TGTGCCAGCAGTCAAGCGCTGGCAGGGTACCAGCCCCAGCATTTT.

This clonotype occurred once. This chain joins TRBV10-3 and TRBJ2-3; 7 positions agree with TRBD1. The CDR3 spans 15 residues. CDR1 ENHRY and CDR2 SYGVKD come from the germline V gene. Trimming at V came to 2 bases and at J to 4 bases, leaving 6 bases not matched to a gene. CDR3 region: CAISERQGVPDTQYF. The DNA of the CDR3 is TGTGCCATCAGTGAGCGGCAGGGGGTGCCAGATACGCAGTATTTT.

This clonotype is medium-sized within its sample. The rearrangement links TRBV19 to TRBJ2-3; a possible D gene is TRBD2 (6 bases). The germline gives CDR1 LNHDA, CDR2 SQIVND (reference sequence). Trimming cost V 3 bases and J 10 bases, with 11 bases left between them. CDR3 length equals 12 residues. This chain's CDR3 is CASSMGRTAQYF. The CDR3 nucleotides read TGTGCCAGTAGTATGGGGAGGACTGCGCAGTATTTT.

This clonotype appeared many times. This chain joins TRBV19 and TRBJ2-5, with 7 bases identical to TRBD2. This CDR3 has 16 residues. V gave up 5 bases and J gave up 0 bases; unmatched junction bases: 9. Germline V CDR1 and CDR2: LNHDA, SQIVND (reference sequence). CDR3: CASSGSTSAYQETQYF. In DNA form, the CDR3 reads TGTGCCAGTAGTGGGTCTACTAGCGCCTACCAAGAGACCCAGTACTTC.

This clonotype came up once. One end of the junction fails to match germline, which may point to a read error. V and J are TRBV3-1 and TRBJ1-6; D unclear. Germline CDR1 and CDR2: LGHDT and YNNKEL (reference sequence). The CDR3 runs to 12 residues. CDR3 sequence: CASSQGALPHHF. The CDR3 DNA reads TGTGCCAGCAGCCAAGGAGCCTTACCCCACCACTTT.

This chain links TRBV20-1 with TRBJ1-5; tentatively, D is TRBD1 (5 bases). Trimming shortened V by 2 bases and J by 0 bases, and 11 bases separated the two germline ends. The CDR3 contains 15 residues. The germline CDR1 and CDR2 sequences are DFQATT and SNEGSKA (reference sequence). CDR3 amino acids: CSARLGTNSNQPQHF. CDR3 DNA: TGCAGTGCTAGACTCGGGACTAATAGCAATCAGCCCCAGCATTTT.

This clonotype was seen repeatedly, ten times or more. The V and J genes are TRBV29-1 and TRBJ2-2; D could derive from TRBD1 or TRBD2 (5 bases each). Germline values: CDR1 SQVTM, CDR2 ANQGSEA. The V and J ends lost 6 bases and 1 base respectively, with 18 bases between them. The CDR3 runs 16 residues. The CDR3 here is CSVRGAEGVNTGELFF. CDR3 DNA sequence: TGCAGCGTCCGAGGGGCCGAAGGGGTGAACACCGGGGAGCTGTTTTTT.

The chain's CDR3 is CASSRAGAINEQFF. CDR3 bases: TGTGCCAGCAGTCGAGCGGGAGCAATTAATGAGCAGTTCTTC. The genes are TRBV12-3 or TRBV12-4 and TRBJ2-1, with 8 bases lining up with TRBD2. This CDR3 spans 14 amino acids. After removal of 5 bases from V and 7 bases from J, the junction contained 7 bases not matched to a gene.

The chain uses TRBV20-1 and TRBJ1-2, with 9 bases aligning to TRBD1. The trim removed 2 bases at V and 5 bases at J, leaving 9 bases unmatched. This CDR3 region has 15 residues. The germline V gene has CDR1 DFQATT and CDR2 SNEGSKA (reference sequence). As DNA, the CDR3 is TGCAGTGCTAGACCTACAGACAGGGGGGGATATGGCTACACCTTC. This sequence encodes CSARPTDRGGYGYTF.

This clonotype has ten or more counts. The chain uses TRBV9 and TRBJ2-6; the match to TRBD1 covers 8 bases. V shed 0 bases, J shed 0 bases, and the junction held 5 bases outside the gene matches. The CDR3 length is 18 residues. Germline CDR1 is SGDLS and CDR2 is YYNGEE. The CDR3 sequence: CASSVDQGARSGANVLTF. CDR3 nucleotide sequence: TGTGCCAGCAGCGTAGATCAGGGGGCCCGCTCTGGGGCCAACGTCCTGACTTTC.

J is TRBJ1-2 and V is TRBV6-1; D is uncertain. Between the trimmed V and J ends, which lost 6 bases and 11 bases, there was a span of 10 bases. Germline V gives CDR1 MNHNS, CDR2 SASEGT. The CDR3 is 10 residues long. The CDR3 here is CASRLIGYTF. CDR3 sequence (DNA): TGTGCCAGCAGGCTTATCGGTTACACCTTC.

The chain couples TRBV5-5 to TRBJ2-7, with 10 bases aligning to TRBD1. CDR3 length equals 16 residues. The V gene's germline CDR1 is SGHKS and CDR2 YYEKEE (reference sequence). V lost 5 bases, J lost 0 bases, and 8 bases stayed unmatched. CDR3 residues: CASRGSGTGASYEQYF. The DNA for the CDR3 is TGTGCCAGCAGAGGTAGCGGGACAGGGGCCTCCTACGAGCAGTACTTC.